The sequence of this T cell receptor (beta chain) was determined in a study of T cells in Graves' hyperthyroidism and ophthalmopathy. Concerning this clonotype itself: Antigen: not known.

Authors of the study amplified TCR beta CDR3 regions from RNA transcripts. The TCR CDR3 first-round RT-PCR relied on the HTBI primer set. TCRdb recomputed calls from the multiplex PCR reads with MiXCR, one row per CDR3 protein. This table holds about 250,000 distinct CDR3 sequences, approximately 23% found once. Findings of the study overall: Stable hyperthyroidism and ophthalmopathy were separated using 13 V-J signatures.

CDR3 length equals 15 residues. Germline CDR1 LNHDA, CDR2 SQIVND (reference sequence). V lost 4 bases and J lost 1, with 13 bases in between. The sequence was obtained from a woman aged 40 to 50 with Graves' ophthalmopathy. Sequenced sample: blood. The V gene is TRBV19, the J gene TRBJ1-1; tentative D call: TRBD1 (5 bases). The CDR3 spells CASSTPPRANTEAFF. The CDR3 bases are TGTGCCAGTAGTACCCCTCCCAGGGCGAACACTGAAGCTTTCTTT.